The T cell receptor (beta chain) under discussion was sequenced for a study of identifying expanded T cells in peripheral blood. Study-level points and caveats: Over two and four weeks, about 15 and 19 clones changed, versus approximately 1.2 between replicates. Roughly two-week clone count variance significantly increased as total template count grew.

CDR1 is SGHRS, CDR2 YFSETQ, per germline. This CDR3 region has 16 residues. V lost 0 bases and J lost 6; bases outside the gene matches: 8. TCRdb's copy holds only in-frame clones and misses some; the assay was immunoSEQ multiplex PCR. The sample holds about 94,000 clones, around 90% seen once. Details on this clone: Its specificity is unknown.

Healthy donors had no documented immune events, such as infections, while sampled. Sequencing used blood. The sequence was collected from a person aged 18 to 70 in good health. This chain connects TRBV5-1 to TRBJ2-1; 8 positions match TRBD2. CDR3 bases: TGCGCCAGCAGCTTGGTGGGGGGACTAGGAGGCAATGAGCAGTTCTTC. It codes for CASSLVGGLGGNEQFF.